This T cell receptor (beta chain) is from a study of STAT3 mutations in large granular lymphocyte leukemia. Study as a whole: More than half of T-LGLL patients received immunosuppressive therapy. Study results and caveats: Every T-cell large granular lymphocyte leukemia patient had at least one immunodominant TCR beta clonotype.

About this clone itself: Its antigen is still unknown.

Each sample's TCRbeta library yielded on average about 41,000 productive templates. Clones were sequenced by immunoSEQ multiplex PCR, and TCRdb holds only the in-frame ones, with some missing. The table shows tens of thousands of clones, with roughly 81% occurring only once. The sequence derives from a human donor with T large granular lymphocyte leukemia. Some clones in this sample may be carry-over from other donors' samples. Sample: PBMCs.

DNA of the CDR3: TGTGCCAGCAGCACGCAAGGGGCAGGGGCAGATACGCAGTATTTT. Residues: CASSTQGAGADTQYF. V is TRBV25-1 and J is TRBJ2-3, with D tentatively TRBD1 (6 bases). Per germline, CDR1 MGHDK and CDR2 SYGVNS. The CDR3 is 15 amino acids. The V gene lost 6 bases and the J gene lost 4 bases, with 17 bases spanning the gap.